This T cell receptor beta chain is drawn from a study of identical twins. V lost 3 bases and J lost 0; bases outside the gene matches: 6. This CDR3 is built from 17 residues. Germline V gene sequence: CDR1 SGHRS, CDR2 YFSETQ. About this clonotype: Its target is not known.

A universal primer site was created by template switching, with the cDNA bearing unique molecular identifiers. TCRdb used MiXCR to reprocess the 5' RACE reads, holding one entry per CDR3 protein. Found here are about 690,000 distinct CDR3 sequences, 5.5% to 7.5% of them singletons; the top ten hold approximately 2%. Study results and limitations: Because invariant MAIT and iNKT cells could be present, zero-insertion analyses could be partly confounded. Cord blood beta clonotypes that were abundant carried fewer insertions, and memory repertoires showed no such trend. The analysis was cross-sectional rather than longitudinal within donors.

The sequence was collected from a man aged 18 to 35 in good health. J is TRBJ2-3 and V is TRBV5-1; 11 bases are shared with TRBD2. The sequenced sample was naive T cells sorted from blood. CDR3: CASSSPTSGKSTDTQYF. The CDR3 DNA follows: TGCGCCAGCAGCTCGCCGACTAGCGGGAAAAGCACAGATACGCAGTATTTT.